The clone carrying this T cell receptor (beta chain) has just a few counts. What it binds is unknown. The data originate from a study of response to subunit inactivated influenza vaccine. Broader study findings: Authors suggested few new T cells are recruited by each seasonal influenza vaccination.

In TCRdb, the RT-PCR reads were re-called with MiXCR into one record per CDR3 protein. The sample includes approximately 700,000 distinct CDR3 sequences, about a sixth of them seen just once. The length of the CDR3 is 14 residues. The ends were cut back, 2 bases at V and 1 base at J, with 8 bases in the middle. The TCR was taken from a man aged 45-65 years who received an inactivated influenza vaccine. The specimen comprised PBMCs from blood, sampled about 11 days after vaccination. The J gene is TRBJ2-5, the V gene TRBV12-3 or TRBV12-4; D is ambiguous. The chain's CDR3 is CASSLSGFQETQYF. CDR3 DNA: TGTGCCAGCAGTTTATCCGGATTCCAAGAGACCCAGTACTTC.